This TCR beta chain comes out of a study of shared clonotypes between healthy human individuals. Overall study findings and caveats: In this cohort, only blood was sampled, and tissue repertoires likely differ. Naive CD4 clonotypes were shared across a handful of donors at roughly 5.3%. Non-shared clonotypes displayed generation probabilities falling below those of clonotypes present in all four donors.

The deep-level immunoSEQ assay was used. TCRdb's copy holds only in-frame clones and misses some; the assay was immunoSEQ multiplex PCR. The table has more than 2,000,000 clones, around 94% seen once; the top ten hold under 0.15%. This clone has only one observation. The antigen remains unidentified. The junction had 6 bases not matched to a gene; V was cut back by 5 bases and J by 3 bases. CDR1 is SGHTA, CDR2 FQGNSA, per germline. The CDR3 has 18 residues. The rearrangement uses TRBV7-2 and TRBJ2-6; 14 bases map to TRBD2. This clonotype originated in a man between 18 and 35 years old in good health. The sequencing sample was made of naive CD4+ T cells sorted from blood. Specified subset: CD45RA+ positively selected. The CDR3 spells CASSKTSGRAYGANVLTF. DNA for the CDR3: TGTGCCAGCAGCAAGACTAGCGGGAGGGCCTATGGGGCCAACGTCCTGACTTTC.